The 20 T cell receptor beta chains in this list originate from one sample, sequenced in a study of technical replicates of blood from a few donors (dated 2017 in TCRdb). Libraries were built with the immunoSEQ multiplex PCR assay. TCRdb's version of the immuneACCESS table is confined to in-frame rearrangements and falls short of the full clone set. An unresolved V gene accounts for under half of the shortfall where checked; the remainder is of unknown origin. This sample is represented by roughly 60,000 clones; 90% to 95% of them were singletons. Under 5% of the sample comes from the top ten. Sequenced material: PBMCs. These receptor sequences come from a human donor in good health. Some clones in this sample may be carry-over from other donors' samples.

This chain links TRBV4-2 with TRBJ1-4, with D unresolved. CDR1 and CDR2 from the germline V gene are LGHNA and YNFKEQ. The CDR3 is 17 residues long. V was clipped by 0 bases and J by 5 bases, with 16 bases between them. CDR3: CASSQDRAGNGNEKLFF. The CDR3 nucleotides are TGTGCCAGCAGCCAAGATAGGGCGGGTAACGGAAATGAAAAACTGTTTTTT.

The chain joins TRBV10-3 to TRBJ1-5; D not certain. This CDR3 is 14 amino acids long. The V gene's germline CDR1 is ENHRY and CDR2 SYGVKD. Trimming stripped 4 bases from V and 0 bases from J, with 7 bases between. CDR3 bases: TGTGCCATCAGTGGAGACTATAGCAATCAGCCCCAGCATTTT. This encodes CAISGDYSNQPQHF.

CDR3 coding DNA: TGTGCCAGCAGCGAGGGACTAGCCAATGAGCAGTTCTTC. Amino acid sequence: CASSEGLANEQFF. The gene calls are TRBV9 and TRBJ2-1; the match to TRBD2 covers 9 bases. With V trimmed by 3 bases and J by 6 bases, 1 base remained unmatched. This CDR3 contains 13 residues. Germline V gene sequence: CDR1 SGDLS, CDR2 YYNGEE.

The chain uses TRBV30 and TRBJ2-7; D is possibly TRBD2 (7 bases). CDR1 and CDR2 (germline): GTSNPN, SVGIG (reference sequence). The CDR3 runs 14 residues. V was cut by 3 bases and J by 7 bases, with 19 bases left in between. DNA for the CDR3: TGTGCCTGGAGCCCGGGGGCGGGAGTAGGTGAGCAGTACTTC. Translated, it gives CAWSPGAGVGEQYF. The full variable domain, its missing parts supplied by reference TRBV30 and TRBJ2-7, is SQTIHQWPATLVQPVGSPLSLECTVEGTSNPNLYWYRQAAGRGLQLLFYSVGIGQISSEVPQNLSASRPQDRQFILSSKKLLLSDSGFYLCAWSPGAGVGEQYFGPGTRLTVT.

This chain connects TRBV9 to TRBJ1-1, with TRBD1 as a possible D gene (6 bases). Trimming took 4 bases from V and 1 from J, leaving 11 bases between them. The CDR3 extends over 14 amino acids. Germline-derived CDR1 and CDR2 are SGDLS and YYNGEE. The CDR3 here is CASSKTDRNTEAFF. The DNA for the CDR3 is TGTGCCAGCAGCAAGACGGACAGGAACACTGAAGCTTTCTTT.

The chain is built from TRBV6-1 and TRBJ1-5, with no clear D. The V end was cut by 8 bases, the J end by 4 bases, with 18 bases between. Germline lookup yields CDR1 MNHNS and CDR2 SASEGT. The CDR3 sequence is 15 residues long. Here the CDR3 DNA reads TGTGCCAGCGGACTTGGCACTAACTTGAATCAGCCCCAGCATTTT. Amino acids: CASGLGTNLNQPQHF.

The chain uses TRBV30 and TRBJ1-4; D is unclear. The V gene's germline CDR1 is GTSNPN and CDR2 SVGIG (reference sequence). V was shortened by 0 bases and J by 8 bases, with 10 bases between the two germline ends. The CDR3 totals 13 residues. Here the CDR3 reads CAWSVSGREKLFF. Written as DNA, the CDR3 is TGTGCCTGGAGTGTATCCGGTCGAGAAAAACTGTTTTTT.

This CDR3 reads CASSWSYQETQYF. In nucleotides, the CDR3 is TGTGCCAGCAGTTGGAGTTACCAAGAGACCCAGTACTTC. The chain joins TRBV2 to TRBJ2-5, with D uncertain. The CDR3 runs to 13 residues. The V end was cut by 5 bases, the J end by 0 bases, with 7 bases between. Germline assignment: CDR1 SNHLY and CDR2 FYNNEI.

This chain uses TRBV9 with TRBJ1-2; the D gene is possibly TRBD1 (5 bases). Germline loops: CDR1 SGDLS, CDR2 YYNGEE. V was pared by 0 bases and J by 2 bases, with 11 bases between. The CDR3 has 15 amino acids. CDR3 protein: CASSVGSGANYGYTF. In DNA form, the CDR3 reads TGTGCCAGCAGCGTAGGATCTGGGGCCAACTATGGCTACACCTTC.

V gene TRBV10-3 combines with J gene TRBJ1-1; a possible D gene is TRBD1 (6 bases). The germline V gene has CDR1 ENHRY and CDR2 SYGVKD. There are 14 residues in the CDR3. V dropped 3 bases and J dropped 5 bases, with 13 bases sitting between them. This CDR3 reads CAISDRGGRTEAFF. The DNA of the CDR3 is TGTGCCATCAGTGATCGAGGGGGTCGAACTGAAGCTTTCTTT.

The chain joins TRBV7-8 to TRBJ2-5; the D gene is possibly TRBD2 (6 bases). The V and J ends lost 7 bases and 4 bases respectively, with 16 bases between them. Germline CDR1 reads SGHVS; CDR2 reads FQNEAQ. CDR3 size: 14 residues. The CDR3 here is CASNSGGTPETQYF. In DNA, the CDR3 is TGTGCCAGCAACTCCGGTGGGACTCCAGAGACCCAGTACTTC.

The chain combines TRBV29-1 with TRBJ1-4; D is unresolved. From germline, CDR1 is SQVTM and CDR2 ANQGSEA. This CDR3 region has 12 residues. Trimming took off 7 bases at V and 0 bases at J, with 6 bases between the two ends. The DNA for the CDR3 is TGCAGCGCGGTTGCAACTAATGAAAAACTGTTTTTT. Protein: CSAVATNEKLFF.

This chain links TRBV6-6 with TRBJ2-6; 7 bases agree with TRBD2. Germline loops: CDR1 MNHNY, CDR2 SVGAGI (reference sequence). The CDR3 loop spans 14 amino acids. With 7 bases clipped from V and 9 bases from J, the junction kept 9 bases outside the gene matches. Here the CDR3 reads CASTPGGWDNVLTF. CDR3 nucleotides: TGTGCCAGCACCCCCGGGGGGTGGGACAACGTCCTGACTTTC.

CDR3 in DNA: TGCGCCAGCAGCTCTGGGGAGGGACGGACTGAAGCTTTCTTT. It encodes CASSSGEGRTEAFF. The chain combines TRBV5-1 with TRBJ1-1; a possible D gene is TRBD1 (5 bases). Per germline, CDR1 SGHRS and CDR2 YFSETQ. Trimming pared 3 bases from V and 5 bases from J, leaving 14 bases between. The CDR3 extends over 14 amino acids.

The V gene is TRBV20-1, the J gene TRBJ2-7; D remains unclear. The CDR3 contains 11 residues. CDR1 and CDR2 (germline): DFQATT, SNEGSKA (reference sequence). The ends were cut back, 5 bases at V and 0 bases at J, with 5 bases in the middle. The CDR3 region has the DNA TGCAGTGCTTGGAGCTCCTACGAGCAGTACTTC. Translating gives CSAWSSYEQYF.

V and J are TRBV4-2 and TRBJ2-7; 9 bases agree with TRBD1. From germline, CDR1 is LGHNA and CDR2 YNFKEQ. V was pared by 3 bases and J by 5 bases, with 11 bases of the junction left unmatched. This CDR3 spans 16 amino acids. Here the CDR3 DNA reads TGTGCCAGCAGCCAGAAGACCGGGACAGGGAGCGACGAGCAGTACTTC. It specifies CASSQKTGTGSDEQYF.

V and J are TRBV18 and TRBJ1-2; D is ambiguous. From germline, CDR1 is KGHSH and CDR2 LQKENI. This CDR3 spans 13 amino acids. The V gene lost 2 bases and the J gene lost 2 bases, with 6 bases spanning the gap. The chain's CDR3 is CASSPAENYGYTF. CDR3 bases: TGTGCCAGCTCACCAGCCGAGAACTATGGCTACACCTTC.

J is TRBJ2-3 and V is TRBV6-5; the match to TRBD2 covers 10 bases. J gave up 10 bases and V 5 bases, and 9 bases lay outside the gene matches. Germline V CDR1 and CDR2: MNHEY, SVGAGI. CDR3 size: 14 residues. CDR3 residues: CASSRGASGGPQYF. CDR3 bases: TGTGCCAGCAGTAGGGGGGCTAGCGGGGGTCCGCAGTATTTT.

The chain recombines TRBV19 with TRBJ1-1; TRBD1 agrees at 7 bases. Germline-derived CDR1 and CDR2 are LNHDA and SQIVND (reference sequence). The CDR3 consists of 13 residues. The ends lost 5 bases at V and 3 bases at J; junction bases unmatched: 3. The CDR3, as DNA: TGTGCCAGTAGTTCGGGACAGTACACTGAAGCTTTCTTT. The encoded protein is CASSSGQYTEAFF. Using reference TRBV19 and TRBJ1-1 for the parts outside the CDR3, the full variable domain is DGGITQSPKYLFRKEGQNVTLSCEQNLNHDAMYWYRQDPGQGLRLIYYSQIVNDFQKGDIAEGYSVSREKKESFPLTVTSAQKNPTAFYLCASSSGQYTEAFFGQGTRLTVV.

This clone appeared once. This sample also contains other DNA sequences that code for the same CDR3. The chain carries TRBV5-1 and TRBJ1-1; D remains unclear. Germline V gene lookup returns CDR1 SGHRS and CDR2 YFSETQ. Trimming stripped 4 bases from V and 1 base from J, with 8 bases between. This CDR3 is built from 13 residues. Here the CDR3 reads CASSVTGNTEAFF. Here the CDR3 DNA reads TGCGCCAGCAGCGTGACGGGGAACACTGAAGCTTTCTTT.